This entry lists 5 T cell receptor beta chains sequenced from one sample in a study of cytomegalovirus exposure and HLA in healthy donors. Primers included in the PCR were 60 Vbeta and 13 Jbeta primers. The method was immunoSEQ multiplex PCR; TCRdb's version includes in-frame clones alone and lacks a portion of them. The data contain roughly 180,000 clones, roughly 75% of them singletons. The source material was PBMCs. Receptor source: a female donor in good health and CMV-seronegative.

The rearrangement links TRBV9 to TRBJ1-1, with no clear D. This CDR3 contains 14 residues. The germline V and J ends were trimmed by 3 bases and 1 base, with 10 bases remaining between them. CDR1 is SGDLS and CDR2 is YYNGEE in the germline V gene. The CDR3 here is CASSAGLSNTEAFF. In DNA form, the CDR3 reads TGTGCCAGCAGCGCTGGGCTGTCGAACACTGAAGCTTTCTTT.

A note on this clone: This same CDR3 is encoded by further DNA sequences in the sample. This chain joins TRBV6-5 and TRBJ2-6, with D possibly being TRBD2 (5 bases). Germline CDR1 reads MNHEY; CDR2 reads SVGAGI. This CDR3 has 15 residues. V shed 2 bases and J shed 0 bases, with 5 bases lying between them. CDR3 sequence reads: CASSYGGSGANVLTF. CDR3 sequence (DNA): TGTGCCAGCAGTTACGGAGGCTCTGGGGCCAACGTCCTGACTTTC.

The chain carries TRBV5-8 and TRBJ2-6; 7 nucleotides match TRBD1. V was clipped by 5 bases and J by 1 base; unmatched bases: 3. The CDR3 length is 15 residues. The germline V gene has CDR1 SGHTS and CDR2 YDEGEE. This CDR3 is CASSYRGSGANVLTF. The CDR3 nucleotides read TGTGCCAGCAGTTACAGGGGTTCTGGGGCCAACGTCCTGACTTTC.

This rearrangement joins TRBV5-1 to TRBJ1-5, with D perhaps matching TRBD1 (5 bases). Germline CDR1 SGHRS, CDR2 YFSETQ. The CDR3 runs to 15 residues. V was trimmed by 4 bases and J by 2 bases, leaving 13 bases between them. The CDR3 is CASSLGEMGNQPQHF. CDR3 nucleotides: TGCGCCAGCAGCCTAGGGGAAATGGGCAATCAGCCCCAGCATTTT.

This clone was detected a few times. The J gene is TRBJ2-2, the V gene TRBV28; possible D gene TRBD1, 6 bases. Trimming left V 8 bases short and J 1 base short, with 14 bases between. The CDR3 extends over 15 amino acids. Germline V gives CDR1 MDHEN, CDR2 SYDVKM. CDR3 sequence (DNA): TGTGCCAGCTACTCTGGGGGCAGGAACACCGGGGAGCTGTTTTTT. It translates to CASYSGGRNTGELFF.